This TCR beta chain comes out of a study of blood T cell repertoires in COVID-19. Study overall: Spain, Italy and the United States supplied samples that represented acute and convalescent COVID-19. In each case, the material was cDNA or gDNA derived from T cells, B-cell-depleted T cells, or PBMCs.

Original handling: Researchers report that nucleated cell counts were estimated from reference gene primer amplification. Profiled with immunoSEQ multiplex PCR; TCRdb holds only in-frame clones, not every one. That table gives V, J and clone size, and the DNA gave D and trimming. The table records about 190,000 clones, over 75% of them present only once. Germline CDR1 is SGHTA and CDR2 is FQGNSA. This CDR3 spans 16 amino acids. Trimming removed 5 bases at V and 6 bases at J, with 17 bases between. Input material: peripheral blood. The sequence was collected from a woman aged 45-60 years with acute or convalescent COVID-19. The chain combines TRBV7-2 with TRBJ1-6, with D possibly matching TRBD1 (6 bases). CDR3 nucleotides: TGTGCCAGCAGCCCACGCAGGGCCAGGGGTAATTCACCCCTCCACTTT. As protein: CASSPRRARGNSPLHF.